This TCR beta chain was profiled in a study of T-cell memory formation after mild COVID-19. Broader study findings: Clonal second-wave expansions that peaked on day 37 had unconfirmed SARS-CoV-2 specificity. Memory cells collected pre-infection included some clones that later responded, suggesting cross-reactive memory joined.

This clonotype has only a few counts. The antigen is undetermined. In TCRdb, the 5' RACE reads were re-called with MiXCR into one record per CDR3 protein. Of over 500,000 distinct CDR3 sequences in the sample, roughly 17% were seen once. CDR1 and CDR2 (germline): LGHDT, YNNKEL (reference sequence). This CDR3 comprises 14 residues. The V end was cut by 4 bases, the J end by 7 bases, with 11 bases between. The gene calls are TRBV3-1 and TRBJ1-6; no clear D gene. Sequencing was carried out using PBMCs or a T cell subset sorted from them (not recorded which). This clonotype originated in an adult woman who had mild COVID-19 (a few samples of this study predate the infection). Cell type and time point are not known. The CDR3 DNA is TGTGCCAGCAGCCCCGGCATAGGAAATTCACCCCTCCACTTT. This codes for CASSPGIGNSPLHF.